This T cell receptor beta chain was sequenced for a study of beta chain features in type 1 diabetes. Whole-study findings and limits: Among all four CD4+ subsets, Type 1 diabetes patients had TCRB CDR3s that were moderately but significantly shorter. Small HLA sub-analyses could not settle whether HLA shapes TCRB rearrangement. VDJ junctions in type 1 diabetes patients carried more deletions and fewer insertions.

Reverse transcription of all isolated RNA meant that expressed TCRB transcripts were sequenced. Here immunoSEQ multiplex PCR was the method, and the copy in TCRdb shows in-frame clones only, minus some. The sample shows about 160,000 clones, roughly 8% of them seen only once. Germline V lookup: CDR1 GTSNPN, CDR2 SVGIG (reference sequence). Trimming cost V 0 bases and J 3 bases, with 11 bases left between them. This CDR3 comprises 14 residues. A remark on this clone: Its matching antigen is unknown.

Sequencing was carried out using central memory CD4+ T cells from blood. V usage is TRBV30 and J usage is TRBJ1-1; maybe TRBD1 (6 bases). The clonotype was recovered from a woman aged 18-30 years with type 1 diabetes. The CDR3 loop reads CAWSVRGKHTEAFF. The CDR3 DNA follows: TGTGCCTGGAGTGTAAGGGGGAAGCACACTGAAGCTTTCTTT.